Reported below is one T cell receptor beta chain. Its antigen is still unknown. Base qualities are not recorded, but no much larger clone differs from it by a single base. The data belong to a study of a mutant IDH1 vaccine in newly diagnosed glioma (dated by TCRdb to the early 2020s). At the level of the whole study: Eight vaccinations were administered to patients in weeks 1, 3, 5, 7, 11, 15, 19 and 23, corresponding to visits V03 through V10. Peripheral blood was collected at six visits: V03 (baseline), V05, V07, V10, V12 and V13. Vaccination was initiated 4-6 weeks after radiotherapy alone, or concurrently with temozolomide cycles in the chemotherapy-containing groups. The approximately 30 treated patients were approximately 60% male and about 40% female, with a mean age of roughly 42 years. For exploratory analyses, approximately 23 treated patients had longitudinal TCRB deep sequencing done wherever samples were available. Prior to enrollment, patients had been given standard therapy consisting of radiotherapy alone, temozolomide alone, or radiochemotherapy with temozolomide, with the combination given to most patients.

This sample's time point label indicates: week 11, during vaccination. Each vaccine dose was 300 ug of a 20-mer mutant IDH1 peptide in Montanide, given subcutaneously with topical imiquimod. Donors had newly diagnosed WHO grade 3 or 4 IDH1-mutant astrocytomas with loss of nuclear ATRX. The samples were drawn from NOA16, a multicentre, single-arm, open-label phase I trial in Germany that tested a mutant IDH1 peptide vaccine in humans for the first time. Genomic DNA for TCRB sequencing was extracted from EDTA blood using the DNeasy Blood and Tissue Kit. Library preparation was by the immunoSEQ multiplex PCR assay. Following the manufacturer's protocol, the hsTCRB Kit was used to amplify rearranged TCR beta chain sequences. Sequencing of TCRB libraries was carried out on an Illumina MiSeq. In the authors' own workflow: Demultiplexing, trimming and gene mapping were performed with the kit vendor's proprietary platform. The source is immuneACCESS, and TCRdb retained only in-frame sequences with V and J called. Part of the clones is not carried over; for the studies checked, unresolved V genes explain less than half of this, and the remainder is unexplained. That table furnishes V, J and clone size, whereas the DNA furnished D and trimming. The sample table lists fewer than 65,000 clones, 75% to 85% of them with a count of one. 4.5% to 7.5% of the sample is in the top ten clones.

For CDR1 and CDR2, the germline V gene lists SGHRS and YFSETQ. V lost 1 base and J lost 0 bases; the stretch between them is 8 bases long. From the cysteine through the phenylalanine, the CDR3 covers 15 amino acids. Kept here is only the CDR3 DNA, which spans 45 bases and is read in frame from base 1. What the research found in general, with its limitations: PBMC samples for TCRB deep sequencing were selected based on availability. It was noted by the authors that analyses of patient blood samples could not be reproduced owing to sample limitations. No apparent relationship was observed between pseudoprogression and alterations in the top peripheral T cell clonotypes detected by TCRB sequencing. Across multiple MHC alleles, vaccine-induced immune responses were seen in more than 80% of patients.

The sequencing used PBMCs, collected from a glioma patient whose treatment included an IDH1 peptide vaccine. This receptor was taken from a man aged 45-65 years with glioma. The rearrangement combines TRBV5-1 with TRBJ1-3; there is no confident call for the D gene. The sequence in DNA is TGCGCCAGCAGCTTGATGGCAGGCTCTGGAAACACCATATATTTT. Its amino acids are CASSLMAGSGNTIYF.